A single sample gave rise to the 8 T cell receptor beta chains below, sequenced in a study of blood T cell repertoires in COVID-19. Assay used: immunoSEQ multiplex PCR; TCRdb lists only in-frame clones, some missing. The sample has roughly 410,000 clones, about 90% seen once; the top ten hold about 2.5%. The source material was peripheral blood. These receptors were obtained from a woman in her sixties with COVID-19, enrolled during active disease.

This clone has just a few counts. V and J are TRBV7-8 and TRBJ2-6; TRBD1 agrees at 8 bases. This CDR3 has 18 amino acids. After removal of 4 bases from V and 0 bases from J, the junction contained 8 bases not matched to a gene. Germline values: CDR1 SGHVS, CDR2 FQNEAQ. The CDR3 spells CASSSRTGRPSGANVLTF. The DNA of the CDR3 is TGTGCCAGCAGCTCGCGGACAGGGCGACCCTCTGGGGCCAACGTCCTGACTTTC.

The chain joins TRBV5-1 to TRBJ1-2; 10 bases are shared with TRBD1. Germline trimming cut 4 bases from V and 5 bases from J; bases unmatched to any gene: 2. Germline V CDR1 and CDR2: SGHRS, YFSETQ. This CDR3 has 13 amino acids. The CDR3 spells CASSKDRGYGYTF. In nucleotides, the CDR3 is TGCGCCAGCAGCAAGGACAGGGGGTATGGCTACACCTTC.

The CDR3 reads CASSLMRSTGELFF. The CDR3 DNA reads as TGTGCCAGCAGCCTGATGCGGAGCACCGGGGAGCTGTTTTTT. The chain employs TRBV7-9 and TRBJ2-2; D not certain. Per the germline V gene, CDR1 is SEHNR and CDR2 is FQNEAQ (reference sequence). The CDR3 spans 14 residues. Trimming shortened V by 5 bases and J by 4 bases, and 11 bases separated the two germline ends. The full variable domain, its missing parts supplied by reference TRBV7-9 and TRBJ2-2, is DTGVSQNPRHKITKRGQNVTFRCDPISEHNRLYWYRQTLGQGPEFLTYFQNEAQLEKSRLLSDRFSAERPKGSFSTLEIQRTEQGDSAMYLCASSLMRSTGELFFGEGSRLTVL.

The rearrangement joins TRBV12-3 or TRBV12-4 to TRBJ2-5, with D possibly being TRBD1 (5 bases). V lost 6 bases and J 5 bases, leaving 10 bases between the germline ends. This CDR3 has 12 amino acids. CDR3 sequence reads: CASRPGMETQYF. CDR3 nucleotides: TGTGCCAGCAGGCCAGGGATGGAGACCCAGTACTTC.

V is TRBV9 and J is TRBJ1-1, with 9 positions matching TRBD1. This CDR3 contains 15 residues. The V gene's germline CDR1 is SGDLS and CDR2 YYNGEE. The V and J ends lost 2 bases and 1 base, in that order; junction bases with no gene match: 3. CDR3 residues: CASSVNRGQNTEAFF. In DNA form, the CDR3 reads TGTGCCAGCAGCGTCAACAGGGGGCAGAACACTGAAGCTTTCTTT.

This chain links TRBV4-2 with TRBJ1-4; the D gene is possibly TRBD1 (5 bases). Germline loops: CDR1 LGHNA, CDR2 YNFKEQ. The CDR3 totals 16 residues. The V end was cut by 4 bases, the J end by 2 bases, with 14 bases between. The CDR3 sequence is CASSPGPGGTNEKLFF. For the CDR3, the DNA is TGTGCCAGCAGCCCAGGACCCGGGGGGACTAATGAAAAACTGTTTTTT.

This chain joins TRBV18 and TRBJ1-2; a weak D match, TRBD1 (5 bases). In germline, CDR1 is KGHSH, CDR2 LQKENI. The V and J ends lost 3 bases and 4 bases respectively, with 15 bases between them. CDR3 size: 15 residues. Here the CDR3 reads CASSPWTFHGYGYTF. Written as DNA, the CDR3 is TGTGCCAGCTCACCTTGGACATTCCATGGCTATGGCTACACCTTC.

The chain carries TRBV19 and TRBJ1-1; weak D call: TRBD1 (6 bases). V was trimmed by 7 bases and J by 5 bases, leaving 17 bases between them. The CDR3 covers 14 residues. Germline V lookup: CDR1 LNHDA, CDR2 SQIVND (reference sequence). CDR3 loop: CASTTPAGVTEAFF. CDR3 coding DNA: TGTGCCAGTACCACGCCCGCAGGGGTAACTGAAGCTTTCTTT.